This is a list of T cell receptor beta chains from one sample in a study of cytomegalovirus exposure and HLA in healthy donors. Using immunoSEQ multiplex PCR, the repertoire was profiled, and TCRdb retains in-frame clones only, with some absent. The repertoire holds about 150,000 clones, with 75% to 90% as singletons. The sample consisted of PBMCs. The receptors stem from a man aged 18-30 years in good health and CMV-seropositive. The CDR3 runs from the conserved cysteine through the conserved F or W. A D gene is named only where the DNA matches it firmly. Expanded clones are given a class, and other clones once, few, many or no size at all.

cdr3_length,v_call,clone_size,j_call,d_call,cdr3_aa,cdr3_nt
13,TRBV7-2,.,TRBJ1-5,.,CASSLDANQPQHF,TGTGCCAGCAGCTTAGACGCGAATCAGCCCCAGCATTTT
16,TRBV13,.,TRBJ2-7,.,CASSLGPPGASYEQYF,TGTGCCAGCAGCTTAGGGCCCCCGGGAGCTTCCTACGAGCAGTACTTC
13,TRBV5-1,.,TRBJ1-1,.,CASSSGVNTEAFF,TGCGCCAGCAGCTCAGGGGTGAACACTGAAGCTTTCTTT
16,TRBV6-5,.,TRBJ1-6,TRBD1,CASSYSTGGNSSPLHF,TGTGCCAGCAGTTACTCGACAGGGGGGAACAGTTCACCCCTCCACTTT
14,TRBV18,.,TRBJ2-5,.,CASSPLDSSETQYF,TGTGCCAGCTCACCTTTGGACAGCTCGGAGACCCAGTACTTC
16,TRBV4-3,.,TRBJ2-3,.,CASSQDRGISTDTQYF,TGCGCCAGCAGCCAAGACCGCGGGATTAGCACAGATACGCAGTATTTT
14,TRBV6-5,once,TRBJ1-5,TRBD1,CASRKQGANQPQHF,TGTGCCAGCAGAAAACAGGGGGCCAATCAGCCCCAGCATTTT
15,TRBV7-3,.,TRBJ2-1,TRBD1,CASSVSGTGGNEQFF,TGTGCCAGCAGCGTATCCGGGACAGGGGGGAATGAGCAGTTCTTC
15,TRBV6-4,.,TRBJ2-1,TRBD1,CASRREGGRWNEQFF,TGTGCCAGCAGAAGGGAAGGGGGCAGGTGGAATGAGCAGTTCTTC
23,TRBV23-1,.,TRBJ1-5,TRBD1,CASSQSVLPGQGPKPDSNQPQHF,TGCGCCAGCAGTCAATCGGTTTTACCGGGACAGGGGCCTAAACCGGATAGCAATCAGCCCCAGCATTTT
15,TRBV4-1,.,TRBJ2-2,TRBD1,CASSHGTANTGELFF,TGCGCCAGCAGCCACGGGACAGCGAACACCGGGGAGCTGTTTTTT
13,TRBV5-8,.,TRBJ2-5,TRBD2,CASRPSGRETQYF,TGTGCCAGCAGACCTAGCGGGAGGGAGACCCAGTACTTC
15,TRBV7-2,.,TRBJ2-2,.,CASSPGGLRSGELFF,TGTGCCAGCAGCCCCGGCGGACTCCGTTCCGGGGAGCTGTTTTTT
16,TRBV27,.,TRBJ2-3,TRBD2,CASSLSAGRWTDTQYF,TGTGCCAGCAGTTTATCGGCCGGGAGGTGGACAGATACGCAGTATTTT
14,TRBV5-1,.,TRBJ2-3,.,CASRKQGTTDTQYF,TGCGCCAGCAGAAAACAGGGTACAACAGATACGCAGTATTTT
15,TRBV27,.,TRBJ1-2,TRBD1,CASSLGTGANYGYTF,TGTGCCAGCAGTCTAGGGACAGGGGCTAACTATGGCTACACCTTC
13,TRBV5-1,.,TRBJ2-7,.,CASSFEGSYEQYF,TGCGCCAGCAGCTTTGAGGGATCCTACGAGCAGTACTTC
13,TRBV2,.,TRBJ2-1,.,CASSGLLYNEQFF,TGTGCCAGCAGCGGACTTCTCTACAATGAGCAGTTCTTC
17,TRBV7-8,.,TRBJ2-5,TRBD2,CASSLGSAGVIQETQYF,TGTGCCAGCAGCTTAGGGTCGGCGGGAGTAATTCAAGAGACCCAGTACTTC
13,TRBV4-3,.,TRBJ1-1,.,CASSQSRNTEAFF,TGCGCCAGCAGCCAGTCCAGGAACACTGAAGCTTTCTTT
13,TRBV29-1,.,TRBJ2-7,.,CSVGSRGAREQYF,TGCAGCGTTGGCTCTCGCGGTGCTAGGGAGCAGTACTTC
16,TRBV4-3,.,TRBJ2-3,.,CASSHRGGGAGDTQYF,TGCGCCAGCAGCCACCGAGGGGGGGGCGCGGGGGATACGCAGTATTTT
17,TRBV14,.,TRBJ1-5,TRBD1,CASSQEKDRAYNQPQHF,TGTGCCAGCAGCCAAGAAAAGGACAGGGCATACAATCAGCCCCAGCATTTT
15,TRBV9,many,TRBJ1-6,.,CASSVFRGTDSPLHF,TGTGCCAGCAGCGTATTCAGGGGTACGGATTCACCCCTCCACTTT
15,TRBV25-1,few,TRBJ1-2,.,CASSVQGMGGYGYTF,TGTGCCAGCAGTGTCCAGGGCATGGGGGGATATGGCTACACCTTC
14,TRBV29-1,.,TRBJ2-3,.,CSVGGGRVEDTQYF,TGCAGCGTTGGGGGGGGCAGGGTTGAAGATACGCAGTATTTT
13,TRBV7-2,once,TRBJ2-2,.,CAVSWGNTGELFF,TGTGCCGTCTCCTGGGGCAACACCGGGGAGCTGTTTTTT
15,TRBV19,.,TRBJ2-1,TRBD2,CASSISGGSYNEQFF,TGTGCCAGTAGTATATCGGGGGGCTCCTACAATGAGCAGTTCTTC
16,TRBV4-1,.,TRBJ1-4,TRBD1,CASSQELGQLNEKLFF,TGCGCCAGCAGCCAAGAATTGGGACAGCTGAATGAAAAACTGTTTTTT
15,TRBV5-8,.,TRBJ1-5,TRBD1,CASSLVGTGDQPQHF,TGTGCCAGCAGCTTGGTCGGGACAGGGGATCAGCCCCAGCATTTT
15,TRBV6-5,.,TRBJ2-3,TRBD2,CASSYVSGSTDTQYF,TGTGCCAGCAGTTACGTTAGCGGGAGCACAGATACGCAGTATTTT
14,TRBV6-1,.,TRBJ2-7,.,CASSEAHKTYEQYF,TGTGCCAGCAGTGAAGCTCACAAGACCTACGAGCAGTACTTC
14,TRBV19,few,TRBJ1-1,.,CASSPLGVSTEAFF,TGTGCCAGTAGTCCCTTAGGGGTGAGCACTGAAGCTTTCTTT
14,TRBV7-8,.,TRBJ1-2,TRBD1,CASSRTGPNYGYTF,TGTGCCAGCAGTCGGACAGGGCCCAACTATGGCTACACCTTC
13,TRBV7-9,.,TRBJ2-1,.,CASSLDTAGKQFF,TGTGCCAGCAGCTTAGATACGGCGGGAAAGCAGTTCTTC
14,TRBV9,once,TRBJ2-1,TRBD1,CASSVQGAYNEQFF,TGTGCCAGCAGCGTCCAGGGGGCCTACAATGAGCAGTTCTTC
14,TRBV19,.,TRBJ2-1,TRBD2,CASKSSGGDNEQFF,TGTGCCAGTAAATCTAGCGGGGGAGACAATGAGCAGTTCTTC
16,TRBV7-2,.,TRBJ1-3,TRBD1,CASSLEPGGSGNTIYF,TGTGCCAGCAGCTTAGAACCAGGGGGGTCTGGAAACACCATATATTTT
13,TRBV5-6,.,TRBJ2-7,.,CASSLSGGVEQYF,TGTGCCAGCAGCTTGAGCGGAGGGGTCGAGCAGTACTTC
15,TRBV2,.,TRBJ2-7,.,CASSEAGVWSGEQYF,TGTGCCAGCAGTGAAGCCGGGGTTTGGTCGGGAGAGCAGTACTTC
15,TRBV6-6,.,TRBJ2-3,.,CASSYSGGVTDTQYF,TGTGCCAGCAGTTACTCAGGCGGGGTAACAGATACGCAGTATTTT
15,TRBV7-9,.,TRBJ1-1,.,CASSLKKELNTEAFF,TGTGCCAGCAGCTTAAAGAAGGAGTTGAACACTGAAGCTTTCTTT
15,TRBV4-3,.,TRBJ1-2,.,CASSQGAGTNYGYTF,TGCGCCAGCAGCCAAGGGGCGGGGACTAACTATGGCTACACCTTC
13,TRBV7-9,.,TRBJ2-7,TRBD1,CASSSGQGSEQYF,TGTGCCAGCAGCTCCGGACAGGGAAGCGAGCAGTACTTC
14,TRBV29-1,.,TRBJ2-7,TRBD1,CSARRGTGIGEQYF,TGCAGCGCCAGGCGCGGGACAGGGATAGGCGAGCAGTACTTC
13,TRBV7-9,.,TRBJ1-1,.,CASSFRGNTEAFF,TGTGCCAGCAGCTTCAGGGGGAACACTGAAGCTTTCTTT
12,TRBV5-6,.,TRBJ1-1,.,CASPEENTEAFF,TGTGCCAGCCCCGAGGAGAACACTGAAGCTTTCTTT
15,TRBV27,.,TRBJ2-7,TRBD1,CASSSLGQGHYEQYF,TGTGCCAGCAGTTCCCTGGGACAGGGACACTACGAGCAGTACTTC